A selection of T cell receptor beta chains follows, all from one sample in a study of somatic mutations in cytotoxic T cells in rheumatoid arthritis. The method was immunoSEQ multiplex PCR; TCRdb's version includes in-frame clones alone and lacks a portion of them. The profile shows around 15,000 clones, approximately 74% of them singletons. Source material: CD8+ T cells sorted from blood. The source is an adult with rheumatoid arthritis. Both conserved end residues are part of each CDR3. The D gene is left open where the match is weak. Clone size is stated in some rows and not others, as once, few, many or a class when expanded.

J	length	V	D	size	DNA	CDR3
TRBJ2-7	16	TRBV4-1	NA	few	TGCGCCAGCAGCCAAGAAGGGGTTATGAATGACTACGAGCAGTACTTC	CASSQEGVMNDYEQYF
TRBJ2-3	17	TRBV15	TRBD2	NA	TGTGCCACCAGCAGATCCCATTTTAGCGGGGCCACAGATACGCAGTATTTT	CATSRSHFSGATDTQYF
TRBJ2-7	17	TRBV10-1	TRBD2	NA	TGCGCCAGCAGTGATCTAGCGGATCTTCAAAAGCCCTACGAGCAGTACTTC	CASSDLADLQKPYEQYF
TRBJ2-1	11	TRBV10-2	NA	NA	TGCGCCAGCAACAGGGACAATGAGCAGTTCTTC	CASNRDNEQFF
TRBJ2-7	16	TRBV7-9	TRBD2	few	TGTGCCAGCAGCTTATGGCCTAGCGGGGGGACGGACGAGCAGTACTTC	CASSLWPSGGTDEQYF
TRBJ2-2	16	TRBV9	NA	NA	TGTGCCAGCAGCCCTCGGAAGGGATCCGGGACCGGGGAGCTGTTTTTT	CASSPRKGSGTGELFF
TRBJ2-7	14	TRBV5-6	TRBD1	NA	TGTGCCAGCAGCGAGAGGGACAGGGCCTACGAGCAGTACTTC	CASSERDRAYEQYF
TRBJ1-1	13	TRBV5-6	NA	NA	TGTGCCAGCAGCTTGGGGACAGACACTGAAGCTTTCTTT	CASSLGTDTEAFF
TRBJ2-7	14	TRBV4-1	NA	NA	TGCGCCAGCAGCCAACAGTCAGTCTCCTACGAGCAGTACTTC	CASSQQSVSYEQYF
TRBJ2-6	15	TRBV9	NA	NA	TGTGCCAGCAGCCGAGAGGGGGTTGGGGCCAACGTCCTGACTTTC	CASSREGVGANVLTF
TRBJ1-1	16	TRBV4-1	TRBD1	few	TGCGCCAGCAGCCAAGATCAGGGGGCACCTAGGACTGAAGCTTTCTTT	CASSQDQGAPRTEAFF
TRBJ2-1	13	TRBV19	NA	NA	TGTGCCAGTAGTCCCTCCAATTACAATGAGCAGTTCTTC	CASSPSNYNEQFF
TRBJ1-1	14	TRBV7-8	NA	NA	TGTGCCAGCAGCTTAGGAGGATTGAACACTGAAGCTTTCTTT	CASSLGGLNTEAFF
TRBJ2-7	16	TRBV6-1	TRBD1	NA	TGTGCCAGCAGTGAATCGGACAGGGATTCCTCCAGCGAGCAGTACTTC	CASSESDRDSSSEQYF
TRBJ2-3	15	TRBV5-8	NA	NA	TGTGCCAGCAGCCCACTACGAAGAGTCGTTGATACGCAGTATTTT	CASSPLRRVVDTQYF
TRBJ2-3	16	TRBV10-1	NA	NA	TGCGCCAGCAGTGGGACATCAGGATCTAGCACAGATACGCAGTATTTT	CASSGTSGSSTDTQYF
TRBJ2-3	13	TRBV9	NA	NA	TGTGCCAGCAGCGGGGGACGGACAGATACGCAGTATTTT	CASSGGRTDTQYF
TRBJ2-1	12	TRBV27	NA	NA	TGTGCCAGCAGCCTAGGGGAACAAGAGCAGTTCTTC	CASSLGEQEQFF
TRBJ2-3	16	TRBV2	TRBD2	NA	TGTGCCAGCAATCAGCGCGGCGGGGGAAACACAGATACGCAGTATTTT	CASNQRGGGNTDTQYF